This TCR beta chain is from a study of CD8+CD57+ T cells in acquired aplastic anemia. Turning to the study itself: DNA recovered from sorted CD4+ and CD8+ cells had a mean of 3.2 ug. As sequenced from healthy donors, CD4+ cells averaged roughly 9.9 million reads.

Investigators profiled TCR beta VDJ and CDR3 from genomic DNA template. TCRdb independently ran MiXCR on the reads; one entry per CDR3 protein. The repertoire holds about 80,000 distinct CDR3 sequences, roughly half seen once, with around 63% in the top ten. Many counts were recorded for this clonotype. Its antigen remains unknown. Overall study findings and caveats: A significant difference in CD8+ Simpson's diversity between patients and controls was not found. Researchers report that 25 to 35 CD8+ CDR3 sequences appeared in both patients and controls.

V shed 6 bases and J shed 0 bases, with 12 bases lying between them. This CDR3 comprises 15 residues. Per germline, CDR1 MNHNS and CDR2 SASEGT. The material sequenced was sorted CD4+, CD8+, or CD8+CD57+ T cells (not recorded which) from PBMCs. The clonotype comes from a human donor in good health, serving as a control. The V and J genes are TRBV6-1 and TRBJ1-5, with D perhaps matching TRBD1 (5 bases). In DNA, the CDR3 is TGTGCCAGCAGCGCCGGGGGTGATAGCAATCAGCCCCAGCATTTT. Protein product: CASSAGGDSNQPQHF.